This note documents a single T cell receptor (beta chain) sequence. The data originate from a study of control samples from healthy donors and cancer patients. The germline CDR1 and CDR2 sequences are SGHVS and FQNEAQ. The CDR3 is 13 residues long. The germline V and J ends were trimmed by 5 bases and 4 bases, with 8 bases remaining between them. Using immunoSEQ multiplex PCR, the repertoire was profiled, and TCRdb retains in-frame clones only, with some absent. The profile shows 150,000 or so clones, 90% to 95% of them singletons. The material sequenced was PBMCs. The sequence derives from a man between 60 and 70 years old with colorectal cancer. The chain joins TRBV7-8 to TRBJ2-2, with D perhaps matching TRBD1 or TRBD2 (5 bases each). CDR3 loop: CASSRDGTGELFF. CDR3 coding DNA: TGTGCCAGCAGCCGGGACGGCACCGGGGAGCTGTTTTTT.